One sample yielded the 8 T cell receptor beta chains listed below, sequenced in a study of untreated major depressive disorder. Study findings and constraints: TRBV05-01 (Vbeta 5.1) usage was higher in CD4+ T cells of depressed patients than controls.

No cognate antigen is known for these TCRs. Sequencing used immunoSEQ multiplex PCR; TCRdb keeps in-frame clones, though not all of them. The top ten clones hold 0.72% of a sample with 25,000 to 30,000 clones, around 90% of them seen once. The sequenced sample consisted of CD4+ T cells from PBMCs. The receptors shown here come from a woman aged 25 to 39 with major depressive disorder.

J is TRBJ2-1 and V is TRBV15, with 10 positions matching TRBD2. Germline V gene data show CDR1 as LNHNV and CDR2 as YYDKDF (reference sequence). J lost 1 base, V lost 0 bases, and 6 bases had no gene match. This CDR3 is 18 amino acids long. The CDR3 loop reads CATSRDLGLAWSYNEQFF. In DNA, the CDR3 is TGTGCCACCAGCAGAGATCTGGGACTAGCGTGGTCCTACAATGAGCAGTTCTTC.

The CDR3 protein is CASSSSSILTF. The CDR3 DNA follows: TGTGCCAGCAGTTCCTCAAGTATCCTGACTTTC. The chain is built from TRBV6-5 and TRBJ2-6; D remains unclear. V was shortened by 4 bases and J by 14 bases, with 9 bases between the two germline ends. The CDR3 covers 11 residues. The germline gives CDR1 MNHEY, CDR2 SVGAGI.

Only a few counts were recorded for this clone. The chain carries TRBV19 and TRBJ1-5; 7 bases fit TRBD1. Trimming removed 5 bases from V and 3 bases from J; junction bases left unmatched: 7. Germline V lookup: CDR1 LNHDA, CDR2 SQIVND (reference sequence). The CDR3 sequence is 15 residues long. CDR3 DNA: TGTGCCAGTAGTCCCCGGGACAGACACAATCAGCCCCAGCATTTT. Encoded protein: CASSPRDRHNQPQHF.

The chain has TRBV6-4 and TRBJ2-1, with TRBD2 as a possible D gene (5 bases). CDR3 length: 14 residues. Germline V gene lookup returns CDR1 MRHNA and CDR2 SNTAGT. The ends were cut back, 3 bases at V and 10 bases at J, with 16 bases in the middle. This chain's CDR3 is CASSEKGTTGEQFF. CDR3 DNA sequence: TGTGCCAGCAGTGAGAAGGGAACGACGGGGGAGCAGTTCTTC.

This chain connects TRBV11-2 to TRBJ2-1; unclear D gene. Trimming took off 0 bases at V and 0 bases at J, with 9 bases between the two ends. Germline V lookup: CDR1 SGHAT, CDR2 FQNNGV. The CDR3 extends over 16 amino acids. The CDR3: CASSLEATTSYNEQFF. CDR3 coding DNA: TGTGCCAGCAGCTTAGAGGCGACAACCTCCTACAATGAGCAGTTCTTC.

V is TRBV6-6 and J is TRBJ2-3; perhaps TRBD2 as D (6 bases). Germline V lookup: CDR1 MNHNY, CDR2 SVGAGI (reference sequence). V was clipped by 9 bases and J by 1 base, with 17 bases between them. The CDR3 contains 15 residues. This CDR3 reads CASSEPTGGTDTQYF. As DNA, the CDR3 is TGTGCCAGTTCCGAGCCCACGGGGGGCACAGATACGCAGTATTTT.

Comments on this clone: Other DNA variants within this sample encode the same CDR3. The genes are TRBV19 and TRBJ2-1; D is unclear. The CDR3 sequence is 13 residues long. Trimming stripped 6 bases from V and 4 bases from J, with 10 bases between. The germline gives CDR1 LNHDA, CDR2 SQIVND (reference sequence). CDR3 DNA: TGTGCCAGTAGCCGGCTTAGGTACAATGAGCAGTTCTTC. This sequence encodes CASSRLRYNEQFF.

The rearrangement joins TRBV7-9 to TRBJ2-7; D gene uncertain. The CDR3 runs to 14 residues. Germline assignment: CDR1 SEHNR and CDR2 FQNEAQ (reference sequence). V lost 5 bases, J lost 0 bases, and 11 bases lay in between. CDR3 sequence reads: CASSQRPSSYEQYF. For the CDR3, the DNA is TGTGCCAGCAGCCAAAGACCGAGCTCCTACGAGCAGTACTTC.